These 18 T cell receptor beta chains came from one sample sequenced in a study of blood T cell repertoires in COVID-19. The table came from immunoSEQ multiplex PCR; TCRdb's copy has only in-frame clones and leaves some out. The sample holds hundreds of thousands of clones, around 88% seen once. Sequencing used PBMCs or T cells enriched from blood (not recorded which). These receptors came from a man aged 35-49 years who had recovered from COVID-19.

The chain couples TRBV11-2 to TRBJ2-7; 8 bases align to TRBD1. Per the germline V gene, CDR1 is SGHAT and CDR2 is FQNNGV. The CDR3 spans 14 residues. V was pared by 5 bases and J by 3 bases, with 6 bases of the junction left unmatched. The CDR3 coding sequence is TGTGCCAGCAGCCCATCAACAGGGGGCTACGAGCAGTACTTC. This gives the protein CASSPSTGGYEQYF.

The rearrangement joins TRBV6-6 to TRBJ1-5; 9 bases are a match to TRBD1. This CDR3 spans 15 amino acids. From germline, CDR1 is MNHNY and CDR2 SVGAGI (reference sequence). The V segment lost 6 bases and the J segment 7 bases; nucleotides outside the gene matches: 10. In nucleotides, the CDR3 is TGTGCCAGCAGAAGGGGACAGGGACTTTGGCAGCCCCAGCATTTT. This sequence encodes CASRRGQGLWQPQHF.

The gene calls are TRBV7-3 and TRBJ2-2, with 10 nucleotides matching TRBD2. The CDR3 spans 16 residues. The germline V gene has CDR1 SGHTA and CDR2 FQGTGA. V shed 4 bases and J 4 bases; nucleotides not matched to a gene: 6. The DNA of the CDR3 is TGTGCCAGCAGCTCCCTAGCGGGGGCCCCCACCGGGGAGCTGTTTTTT. Residues: CASSSLAGAPTGELFF.

The rearrangement links TRBV6-2 or TRBV6-3 to TRBJ2-1; TRBD2 aligns across 13 bases. In germline, CDR1 is MNHEY, CDR2 SVGEGT. The CDR3 consists of 20 residues. The V segment lost 5 bases and the J segment 1 base; nucleotides outside the gene matches: 14. DNA of the CDR3: TGTGCCAGCAGTAACCTACTAGCGGGAGGGCCGGAGGTGTCCTACAATGAGCAGTTCTTC. Its translation is CASSNLLAGGPEVSYNEQFF.

The chain is built from TRBV7-9 and TRBJ2-1; 8 nucleotides match TRBD1. This CDR3 has 16 residues. J lost 7 bases, V lost 2 bases, and 10 bases had no gene match. Per germline, CDR1 SEHNR and CDR2 FQNEAQ (reference sequence). This CDR3 reads CASSLMDREFGNEQFF. DNA of the CDR3: TGTGCCAGCAGCTTAATGGACAGGGAATTCGGGAATGAGCAGTTCTTC.

A few counts support this clone. The J gene is TRBJ1-3, the V gene TRBV9; 10 bases agree with TRBD1. The germline gives CDR1 SGDLS, CDR2 YYNGEE. J gave up 6 bases and V 0 bases, and 12 bases lay outside the gene matches. There are 18 residues in the CDR3. The CDR3 protein is CASSVGGGGQGVVNTIYF. The CDR3 DNA is TGTGCCAGCAGCGTAGGTGGAGGAGGACAGGGGGTGGTAAACACCATATATTTT.

Written as DNA, the CDR3 is TGTGCCAGCAGCCTCCACCCGTTGACAGAGAATATGAACACTGAAGCTTTCTTT. This gives the protein CASSLHPLTENMNTEAFF. The chain joins TRBV9 to TRBJ1-1, with D perhaps matching TRBD1 (5 bases). This CDR3 contains 18 residues. Germline V gene data show CDR1 as SGDLS and CDR2 as YYNGEE. V lost 4 bases and J 0 bases, leaving 22 bases between the germline ends.

The CDR3 DNA sequence: TGTGCCAGCAGCCAAGGATATAGCGGGGGGAGCTACGAGCAGTACTTC. Translating it yields CASSQGYSGGSYEQYF. The chain combines TRBV3-1 (or the pseudogene TRBV3-2) with TRBJ2-7, with 10 bases fitting TRBD2. The V segment lost 1 base and the J segment 3 bases; nucleotides outside the gene matches: 6. This CDR3 contains 16 residues. Germline assignment: CDR1 LGHDT and CDR2 YNNKEL (reference sequence).

This clone occurred once. The chain couples TRBV3-1 (or the pseudogene TRBV3-2) to TRBJ2-4; D call uncertain. Per germline, CDR1 LGHDT and CDR2 YNNKEL (reference sequence). The CDR3 has 13 amino acids. V lost 3 bases to trimming and J lost 16 bases, with 19 bases between them. The CDR3 DNA is TGTGCCAGCAGCCACGCAAGCAGCACAACAGAATACTTC. Translated: CASSHASSTTEYF.

The chain couples TRBV11-2 to TRBJ2-3, with a tentative D call TRBD2 (6 bases). V shed 1 base and J shed 2 bases, with 10 bases lying between them. Germline V CDR1 and CDR2: SGHAT, FQNNGV. There are 15 residues in the CDR3. The CDR3 is CASSLASVVTDTQYF. In DNA form, the CDR3 reads TGTGCCAGCAGCTTAGCTAGCGTAGTCACAGATACGCAGTATTTT.

A note on this clone: Additional DNA sequences in this sample encode the identical CDR3. The chain is built from TRBV29-1 and TRBJ1-1, with unresolved D. CDR1 SQVTM and CDR2 ANQGSEA come from the germline V gene. Trimming shortened V by 4 bases and J by 7 bases, and 10 bases separated the two germline ends. This CDR3 is 11 amino acids long. Written as DNA, the CDR3 is TGCAGCGTTGTCCCCCGGGGTGAAGCTTTCTTT. Translation: CSVVPRGEAFF.

The rearrangement uses TRBV27 and TRBJ1-4, with a tentative D call TRBD1 (6 bases). Germline V CDR1 and CDR2: MNHEY, SMNVEV (reference sequence). V gave up 2 bases and J gave up 6 bases, with 10 bases separating them. The CDR3 is 14 residues long. The CDR3 region is CASSLRGWDEKLFF. The CDR3, as DNA: TGTGCCAGCAGTTTAAGGGGGTGGGATGAAAAACTGTTTTTT. Complete variable domain (other parts from reference TRBV27 and TRBJ1-4): EAQVTQNPRYLITVTGKKLTVTCSQNMNHEYMSWYRQDPGLGLRQIYYSMNVEVTDKGDVPEGYKVSRKEKRNFPLILESPSPNQTSLYFCASSLRGWDEKLFFGSGTQLSVL.

Notes on this clone: The junction departs from germline at one end; a sequencing error may be responsible. The chain couples TRBV15 to TRBJ1-4, with 8 nucleotides matching TRBD1. The CDR3 loop spans 15 amino acids. Germline V gene data show CDR1 as LNHNV and CDR2 as YYDKDF (reference sequence). CDR3 sequence: CATSGDRGSNEKLFF. The CDR3 bases are TGTGCCACCAGCGGAGACAGGGGTTCTAATGAAAAACTGTTTTTT.

This clone was picked up one time. The V call is TRBV28, the J call TRBJ2-7, with D possibly matching TRBD2 (7 bases). The CDR3 loop spans 15 amino acids. Germline V lookup: CDR1 MDHEN, CDR2 SYDVKM. V shed 7 bases and J shed 8 bases, with 24 bases lying between them. This CDR3 is CASNKGGTFEYKQYF. The DNA of the CDR3 is TGTGCCAGCAATAAGGGGGGGACTTTTGAGTACAAGCAGTACTTC.

The chain employs TRBV7-3 and TRBJ2-5, with D unclear. CDR1 is SGHTA, CDR2 FQGTGA, per germline. The CDR3 spans 16 residues. Trimming cost V 5 bases and J 3 bases, with 19 bases left between them. CDR3: CASSLNSATMKETQYF. CDR3 coding DNA: TGTGCCAGCAGCCTCAATTCAGCGACGATGAAAGAGACCCAGTACTTC.

This chain uses TRBV11-2 with TRBJ1-1, with 8 bases fitting TRBD1. Germline trimming cut 6 bases from V and 0 bases from J; bases unmatched to any gene: 3. Germline CDR1 SGHAT, CDR2 FQNNGV. The CDR3 spans 14 residues. CDR3 nucleotide sequence: TGTGCCAGCAGTCGACAGGGGATGAACACTGAAGCTTTCTTT. Amino acid sequence: CASSRQGMNTEAFF.

The V call is TRBV11-2, the J call TRBJ1-1; D unresolved. Trimming cost V 2 bases and J 1 base, with 11 bases left between them. The CDR3 has 15 residues. Germline CDR1 is SGHAT and CDR2 is FQNNGV. The CDR3 is CASSLKGARNTEAFF. CDR3 sequence (DNA): TGTGCCAGCAGCTTAAAGGGAGCGAGGAACACTGAAGCTTTCTTT.

This clone appeared once. The rearrangement uses TRBV5-4 and TRBJ2-1; 11 nucleotides line up with TRBD2. The CDR3 has 15 residues. Germline V gene data show CDR1 as SGHNT and CDR2 as YYREEE (reference sequence). Unmatched junction bases numbered 5, after V lost 4 bases and J lost 5 bases. The CDR3 coding sequence is TGTGCCAGCAGCATTACTAGCGGGGGTCACAATGAGCAGTTCTTC. Translation gives CASSITSGGHNEQFF.